The entry below gives a single TCR beta chain sequence along with its context. The data were obtained in a study of blood T cell repertoires in COVID-19. Study in general: Sample material is recorded as cDNA or gDNA derived from T cells, B-cell-depleted T cells, or PBMCs.

The CDR3 consists of 13 residues. Germline V lookup: CDR1 SNHLY, CDR2 FYNNEI. The V end was cut by 7 bases, the J end by 4 bases, with 13 bases between. Participants were aged roughly 18 to 90 years, lived in over 20 US areas, and enrolled virtually. Clinical history reported by participants formed the basis on which cohorts were assigned. Generated by immunoSEQ multiplex PCR, the TCRdb table keeps only in-frame clones and is missing some. The sample includes approximately 200,000 clones, about 84% seen only once; the top ten take nearly 7.5%. This chain links TRBV2 with TRBJ1-2; the D is unclear. The receptor was isolated from a woman between 40 and 55 years old with acute COVID-19. The sample consisted of PBMCs or T cells enriched from blood (not recorded which). This CDR3 is CASMGRVAYGYTF. CDR3 DNA sequence: TGTGCCAGCATGGGGAGGGTTGCCTATGGCTACACCTTC.